Listed below are T cell receptor beta chains from one sample, sequenced in a study of shared clonotypes between healthy human individuals. Clones were sequenced by immunoSEQ multiplex PCR, and TCRdb holds only the in-frame ones, with some missing. The sample holds over 2 million clones, over 85% seen once. The sequenced material came from naive CD8+ T cells sorted from blood. These TCRs come from a man aged 18 to 35 in good health. CDR3s include the opening cysteine and the closing phenylalanine or tryptophan. Fields, in order: CDR3 DNA, CDR3 protein, J gene, D gene, V gene, clone size. D genes are given only for firm matches. Clone size, where shown, is once, few, many, or a class for clones that have expanded.

TGTGCCAGCCGCCCGGGCCACTCCTACGAGCAGTACTTC | CASRPGHSYEQYF | TRBJ2-7 | . | TRBV27 | .
TGTGCCAGCAGCTTTTTCCAGGGAGTGGCTTTCTTT | CASSFFQGVAFF | TRBJ1-1 | . | TRBV7-8 | .
TGTGCCAGTAGTCCGTGGACTGAAGGGGCAGGAAACACCATATATTTT | CASSPWTEGAGNTIYF | TRBJ1-3 | . | TRBV19 | .
TGTGCCAGCAGTGTAGCGGGAGTTCCCAACGAGCAGTACTTC | CASSVAGVPNEQYF | TRBJ2-7 | TRBD2 | TRBV2 | .
TGTGCCAGCAGTTATGGAGAGGACTACGAGCAGTACTTC | CASSYGEDYEQYF | TRBJ2-7 | . | TRBV6-5 | .
TGTGCCAGCAGCCGGGATACCGCGGGGTACGAGCAGTACTTC | CASSRDTAGYEQYF | TRBJ2-7 | . | TRBV4-2 | .
TGTGCCAGCAGCAACGTGGGGACAGGGCTTGCTAATGAAAAACTGTTTTTT | CASSNVGTGLANEKLFF | TRBJ1-4 | TRBD1 | TRBV13 | once
TGTGCTAGTGGTGAACAGGGCCCCAATCAGCCCCAGCATTTT | CASGEQGPNQPQHF | TRBJ1-5 | . | TRBV12-5 | .
TGTGCCAGCAGCTTAGGGGGATCACCCCTCCACTTT | CASSLGGSPLHF | TRBJ1-6 | . | TRBV7-9 | .
TGCGCCAGCAGAGCGGGCCCCGACTACGAGCAGTACTTC | CASRAGPDYEQYF | TRBJ2-7 | . | TRBV10-1 | .
TGTGCCAGCAGTGACTCGATTCGTCGGTCGCTAGCGGGAGTATGGCCCGAGCAGTACTTC | CASSDSIRRSLAGVWPEQYF | TRBJ2-7 | TRBD2 | TRBV6-4 | .
TGTGCCAGCAGTCCCCGACTAGCGGGGCAAACCTACGAGCAGTACTTC | CASSPRLAGQTYEQYF | TRBJ2-7 | TRBD2 | TRBV27 | .
TGCGCCAGCAGCTTAAATAGAGGCCGGGGCTATGGCTACACCTTC | CASSLNRGRGYGYTF | TRBJ1-2 | . | TRBV5-1 | once
TGTGCCAGCAGCTCTTCCGAGGGATCGGATCAGCCCCAGCATTTT | CASSSSEGSDQPQHF | TRBJ1-5 | . | TRBV7-9 | .
TGTGCCAGCAGCATGGACAGGGGATCCTACGAGCAGTACTTC | CASSMDRGSYEQYF | TRBJ2-7 | TRBD1 | TRBV27 | once
TGTGCCAGCAGCTTCCCTAGCTCCTACGAGCAGTACTTC | CASSFPSSYEQYF | TRBJ2-7 | . | TRBV7-9 | .
TGTGCCAGCAGCTTAGGTGATGGGGGCTACACCTTC | CASSLGDGGYTF | TRBJ1-2 | . | TRBV7-9 | .
TGCGCCAGCAGCCCCCAGAGCCGACCGGGGCTGAGCTCCTACGAGCAGTACTTC | CASSPQSRPGLSSYEQYF | TRBJ2-7 | . | TRBV4-1 | .
TGTGCCAGCAGTACATATGAAGCTTTCTTT | CASSTYEAFF | TRBJ1-1 | . | TRBV2 | .
TGCGCCAGCAGCCAAACAGCGGGAGGAGGCTACGAGCAGTACTTC | CASSQTAGGGYEQYF | TRBJ2-7 | TRBD2 | TRBV4-3 | .
TGCGCCAGCAGTGAGTCCCTGCACGAGCAGTACTTC | CASSESLHEQYF | TRBJ2-7 | . | TRBV10-2 | .
TGTGCCAGCAGCCCAGGGGGACCGAGCTACGAGCAGTACTTC | CASSPGGPSYEQYF | TRBJ2-7 | TRBD1 | TRBV9 | .